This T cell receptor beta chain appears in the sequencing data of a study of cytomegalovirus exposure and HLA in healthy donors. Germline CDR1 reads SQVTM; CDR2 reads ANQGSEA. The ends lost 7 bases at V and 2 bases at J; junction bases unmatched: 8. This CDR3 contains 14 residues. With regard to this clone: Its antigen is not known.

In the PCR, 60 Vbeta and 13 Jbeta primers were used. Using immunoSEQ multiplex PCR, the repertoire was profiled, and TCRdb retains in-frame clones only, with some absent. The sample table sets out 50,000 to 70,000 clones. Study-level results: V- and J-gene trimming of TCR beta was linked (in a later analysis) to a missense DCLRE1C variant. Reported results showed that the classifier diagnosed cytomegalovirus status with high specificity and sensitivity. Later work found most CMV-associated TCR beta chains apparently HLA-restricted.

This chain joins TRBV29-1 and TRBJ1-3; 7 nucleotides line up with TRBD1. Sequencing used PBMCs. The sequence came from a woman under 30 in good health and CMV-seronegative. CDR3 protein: CSATIDRAGNTIYF. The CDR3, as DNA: TGCAGCGCAACCATAGACAGGGCTGGAAACACCATATATTTT.